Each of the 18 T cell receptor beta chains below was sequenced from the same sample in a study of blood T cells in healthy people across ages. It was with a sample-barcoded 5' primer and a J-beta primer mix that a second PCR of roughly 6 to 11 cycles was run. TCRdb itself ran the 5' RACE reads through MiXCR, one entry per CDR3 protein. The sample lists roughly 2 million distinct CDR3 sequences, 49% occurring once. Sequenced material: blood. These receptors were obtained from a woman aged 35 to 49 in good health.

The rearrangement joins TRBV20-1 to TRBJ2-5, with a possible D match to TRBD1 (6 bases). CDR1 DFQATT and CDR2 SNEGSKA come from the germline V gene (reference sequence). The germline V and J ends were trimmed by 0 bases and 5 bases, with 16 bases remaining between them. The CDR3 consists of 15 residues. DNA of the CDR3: TGCAGTGCTAGAGATTTGGCAGGGGCTAGGGAGACCCAGTACTTC. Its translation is CSARDLAGARETQYF.

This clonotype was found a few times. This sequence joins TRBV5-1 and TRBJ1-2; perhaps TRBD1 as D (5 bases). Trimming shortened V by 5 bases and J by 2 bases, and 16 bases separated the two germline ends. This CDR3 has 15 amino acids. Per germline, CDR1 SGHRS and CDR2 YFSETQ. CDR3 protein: CASSFGDSRNYGYTF. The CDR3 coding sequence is TGCGCCAGCAGTTTTGGCGACAGTCGGAACTATGGCTACACCTTC.

The CDR3 DNA follows: TGCAGTGCTATCCAGGGCTGGAACTACGAGCAGTACTTC. Protein product: CSAIQGWNYEQYF. The chain links TRBV20-1 to TRBJ2-7, with D perhaps TRBD1 (5 bases). The CDR3 contains 13 residues. Per germline, CDR1 DFQATT and CDR2 SNEGSKA (reference sequence). V was trimmed by 4 bases and J by 3 bases, leaving 13 bases between them.

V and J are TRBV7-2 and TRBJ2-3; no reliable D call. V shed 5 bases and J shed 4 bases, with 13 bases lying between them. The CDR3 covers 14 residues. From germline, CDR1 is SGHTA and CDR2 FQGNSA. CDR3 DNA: TGTGCCAGCAGCCTTAGGACGCGGCCAGATACGCAGTATTTT. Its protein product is CASSLRTRPDTQYF.

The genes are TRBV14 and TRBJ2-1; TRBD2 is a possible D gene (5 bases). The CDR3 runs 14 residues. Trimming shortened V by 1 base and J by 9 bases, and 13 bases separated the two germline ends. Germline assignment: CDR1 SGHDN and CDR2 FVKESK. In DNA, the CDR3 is TGTGCCAGCAGCCAAGGAACGGGATGGGGTGAGCAGTTCTTC. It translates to CASSQGTGWGEQFF.

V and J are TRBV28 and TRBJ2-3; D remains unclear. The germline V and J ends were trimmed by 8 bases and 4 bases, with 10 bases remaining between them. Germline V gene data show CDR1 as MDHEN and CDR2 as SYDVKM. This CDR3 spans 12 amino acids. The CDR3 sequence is CASGEWADTQYF. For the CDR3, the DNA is TGTGCCAGCGGGGAATGGGCAGATACGCAGTATTTT.

CDR3 nucleotides: TGTGCCAGCAGCGGACGGACAGGCTATGGCTACACCTTC. Translation gives CASSGRTGYGYTF. The chain is built from TRBV7-8 and TRBJ1-2; 7 positions agree with TRBD1. Looked up from germline, CDR1 is SGHVS and CDR2 is FQNEAQ. Unmatched junction bases numbered 4, after V lost 5 bases and J lost 4 bases. The CDR3 has 13 residues.

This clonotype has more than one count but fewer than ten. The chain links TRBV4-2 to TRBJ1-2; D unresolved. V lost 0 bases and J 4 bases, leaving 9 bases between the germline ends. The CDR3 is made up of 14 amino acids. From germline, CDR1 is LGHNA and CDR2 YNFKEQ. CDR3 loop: CASSQEGAGYGYTF. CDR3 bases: TGTGCCAGCAGCCAAGAAGGAGCGGGCTATGGCTACACCTTC.

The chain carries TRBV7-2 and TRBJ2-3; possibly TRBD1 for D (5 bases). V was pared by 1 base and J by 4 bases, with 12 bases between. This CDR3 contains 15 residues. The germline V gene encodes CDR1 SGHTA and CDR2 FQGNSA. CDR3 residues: CASSLGGRAPDTQYF. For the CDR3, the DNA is TGTGCCAGCAGCTTAGGGGGCAGGGCCCCAGATACGCAGTATTTT.

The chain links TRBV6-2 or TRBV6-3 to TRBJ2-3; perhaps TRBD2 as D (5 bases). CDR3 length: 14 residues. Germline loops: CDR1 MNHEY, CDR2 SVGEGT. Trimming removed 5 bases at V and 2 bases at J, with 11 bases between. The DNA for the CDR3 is TGTGCCAGCAGTCCCCGACTAATCACAGATACGCAGTATTTT. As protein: CASSPRLITDTQYF.

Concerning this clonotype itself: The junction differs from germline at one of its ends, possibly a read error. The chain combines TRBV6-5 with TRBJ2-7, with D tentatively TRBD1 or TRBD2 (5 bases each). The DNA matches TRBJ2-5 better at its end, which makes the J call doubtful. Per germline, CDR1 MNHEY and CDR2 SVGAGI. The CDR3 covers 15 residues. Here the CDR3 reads CASSYSGGFQATQYF. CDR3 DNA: TGTGCCAGCAGTTACAGTGGGGGATTTCAAGCGACCCAGTACTTC.

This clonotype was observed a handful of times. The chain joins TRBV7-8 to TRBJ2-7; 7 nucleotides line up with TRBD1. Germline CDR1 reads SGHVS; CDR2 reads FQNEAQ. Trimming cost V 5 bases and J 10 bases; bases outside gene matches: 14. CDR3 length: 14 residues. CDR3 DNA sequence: TGTGCCAGCAGCCCTCACAGGGGTGGACAGCCCCAGTACTTC. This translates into CASSPHRGGQPQYF.

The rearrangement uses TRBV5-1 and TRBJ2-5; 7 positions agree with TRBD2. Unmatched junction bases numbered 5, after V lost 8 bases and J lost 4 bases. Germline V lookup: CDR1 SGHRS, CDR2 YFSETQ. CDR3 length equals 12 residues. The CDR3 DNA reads TGCGCCAGTAGAGCGGGGATAGAGACCCAGTACTTC. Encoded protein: CASRAGIETQYF. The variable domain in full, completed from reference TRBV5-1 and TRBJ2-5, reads KAGVTQTPRYLIKTRGQQVTLSCSPISGHRSVSWYQQTPGQGLQFLFEYFSETQRNKGNFPGRFSGRQFSNSRSEMNVSTLELGDSALYLCASRAGIETQYFGPGTRLLVL.

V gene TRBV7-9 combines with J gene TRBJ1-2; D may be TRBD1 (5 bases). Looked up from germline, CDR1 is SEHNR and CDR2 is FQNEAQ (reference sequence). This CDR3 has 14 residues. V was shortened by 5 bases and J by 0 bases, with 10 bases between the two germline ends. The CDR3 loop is CASSDLGANYGYTF. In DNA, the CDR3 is TGTGCCAGCAGCGACCTGGGGGCTAACTATGGCTACACCTTC.

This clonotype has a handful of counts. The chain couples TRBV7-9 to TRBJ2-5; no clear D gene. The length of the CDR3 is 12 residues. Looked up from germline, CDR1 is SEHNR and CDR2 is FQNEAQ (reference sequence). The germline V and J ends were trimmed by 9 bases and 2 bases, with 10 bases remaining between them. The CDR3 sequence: CASLTPQETQYF. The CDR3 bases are TGTGCCAGTTTGACACCTCAAGAGACCCAGTACTTC.

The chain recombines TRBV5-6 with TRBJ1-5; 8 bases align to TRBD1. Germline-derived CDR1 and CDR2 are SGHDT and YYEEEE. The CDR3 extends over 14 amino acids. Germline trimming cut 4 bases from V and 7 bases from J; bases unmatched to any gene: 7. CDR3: CASSHWTGRQPQHF. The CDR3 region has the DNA TGTGCCAGCAGCCACTGGACAGGGCGACAGCCCCAGCATTTT.

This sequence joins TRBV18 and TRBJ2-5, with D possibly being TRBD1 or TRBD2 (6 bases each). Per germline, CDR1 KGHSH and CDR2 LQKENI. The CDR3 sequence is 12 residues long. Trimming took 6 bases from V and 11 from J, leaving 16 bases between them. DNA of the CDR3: TGTGCCAGCTCCACCTCGGGGGCGGGGCAGTACTTC. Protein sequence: CASSTSGAGQYF.

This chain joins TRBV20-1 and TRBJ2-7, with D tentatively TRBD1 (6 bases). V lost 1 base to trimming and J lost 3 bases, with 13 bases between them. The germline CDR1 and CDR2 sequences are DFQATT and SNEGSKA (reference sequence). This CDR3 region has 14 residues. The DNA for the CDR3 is TGCAGTGCTAGAGGACTCGACAGGCTCTACGAGCAGTACTTC. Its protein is CSARGLDRLYEQYF.